The 10 T cell receptor beta chains below were found in one sample sequenced in a study of blood T cell repertoires in COVID-19. Sequencing was performed with immunoSEQ multiplex PCR; in TCRdb, only in-frame clones are kept and a portion is missing. The sample shows around 220,000 clones, around 90% of them seen only once. The sequencing input was PBMCs or T cells enriched from blood (not recorded which). Receptors were obtained from a man in his thirties or forties who had been exposed to COVID-19.

The J gene is TRBJ2-5, the V gene TRBV28; 7 bases match TRBD1. CDR3 length: 20 amino acids. In germline, CDR1 is MDHEN, CDR2 SYDVKM. J was trimmed by 2 bases and V by 1 base; bases with no gene match: 19. This chain's CDR3 is CASSLFRAGFVQGPQETQYF. As DNA, the CDR3 is TGTGCCAGCAGTTTATTTCGGGCCGGGTTTGTACAGGGGCCGCAAGAGACCCAGTACTTC.

This chain uses TRBV18 with TRBJ1-1; 7 bases agree with TRBD1. This CDR3 contains 14 residues. Germline V lookup: CDR1 KGHSH, CDR2 LQKENI. Trimming at V came to 8 bases and at J to 4 bases, leaving 10 bases not matched to a gene. CDR3 amino acids: CASTLNRGGTEAFF. CDR3 coding DNA: TGTGCCAGCACGCTTAACAGGGGCGGCACTGAAGCTTTCTTT. Complete variable domain (other parts from reference TRBV18 and TRBJ1-1): NAGVMQNPRHLVRRRGQEARLRCSPMKGHSHVYWYRQLPEEGLKFMVYLQKENIIDESGMPKERFSAEFPKEGPSILRIQQVVRGDSAAYFCASTLNRGGTEAFFGQGTRLTVV.

This clone was found a few times. The genes are TRBV6-4 and TRBJ2-3; no definite D call. V lost 5 bases, J lost 4 bases, and 13 bases lay in between. The CDR3 has 14 amino acids. Germline assignment: CDR1 MRHNA and CDR2 SNTAGT. The CDR3 reads CASSRSVEADTQYF. CDR3 nucleotide sequence: TGTGCCAGCAGTAGAAGCGTTGAAGCAGATACGCAGTATTTT.

The chain joins TRBV11-2 to TRBJ2-5, with a tentative D call TRBD2 (7 bases). The CDR3 contains 15 residues. Germline CDR1 SGHAT, CDR2 FQNNGV. Trimming cost V 1 base and J 5 bases, with 14 bases left between them. CDR3 loop: CASSLGGGGWETQYF. In DNA form, the CDR3 reads TGTGCCAGCAGCTTAGGCGGGGGCGGTTGGGAGACCCAGTACTTC.

The chain is built from TRBV7-8 and TRBJ2-2; 8 nucleotides agree with TRBD2. Germline V gives CDR1 SGHVS, CDR2 FQNEAQ. V lost 5 bases to trimming and J lost 1 base; unmatched junction nucleotides: 12. The CDR3 is made up of 18 amino acids. DNA of the CDR3: TGTGCCAGCAGCCCCCACGGGGGCGGGGGGCAGAACACCGGGGAGCTGTTTTTT. Its translation: CASSPHGGGGQNTGELFF.

V usage is TRBV7-2 and J usage is TRBJ1-3, with D possibly TRBD1 on 6 matching bases. The germline V and J ends were trimmed by 5 bases and 3 bases, with 20 bases remaining between them. This CDR3 spans 17 amino acids. Germline CDR1 and CDR2: SGHTA and FQGNSA. CDR3 in DNA: TGTGCCAGCAGCCCAATTTTAGGAGGGGGGGGTGGAAACACCATATATTTT. Amino acids: CASSPILGGGGGNTIYF.

V is TRBV7-6 and J is TRBJ2-5; D possibly corresponds to TRBD1 (5 bases). Per the germline V gene, CDR1 is SGHVS and CDR2 is FNYEAQ. Between the trimmed V and J ends, which lost 3 bases and 2 bases, there was a span of 7 bases. The CDR3 runs to 13 residues. The CDR3 sequence: CASSLGLQETQYF. Written as DNA, the CDR3 is TGTGCCAGCAGCTTGGGGCTTCAAGAGACCCAGTACTTC.

This sequence joins TRBV18 and TRBJ2-5, with D possibly matching TRBD2 (5 bases). The germline CDR1 and CDR2 sequences are KGHSH and LQKENI. The CDR3 is 14 residues long. V was shortened by 2 bases and J by 0 bases, with 7 bases between the two germline ends. This chain's CDR3 is CASSPSGYQETQYF. The CDR3, as DNA: TGTGCCAGCTCACCAAGCGGCTACCAAGAGACCCAGTACTTC. Using reference TRBV18 and TRBJ2-5 for the parts outside the CDR3, the full variable domain is NAGVMQNPRHLVRRRGQEARLRCSPMKGHSHVYWYRQLPEEGLKFMVYLQKENIIDESGMPKERFSAEFPKEGPSILRIQQVVRGDSAAYFCASSPSGYQETQYFGPGTRLLVL.

The rearrangement uses TRBV4-2 and TRBJ2-7, with a tentative D call TRBD1 (5 bases). The germline V and J ends were trimmed by 1 base and 1 base, with 14 bases remaining between them. The CDR3 totals 16 residues. Germline loops: CDR1 LGHNA, CDR2 YNFKEQ. The CDR3 DNA sequence: TGTGCCAGCAGCCAAGGGTTCGCTGACAGTTCCTACGAGCAGTACTTC. Protein: CASSQGFADSSYEQYF.

The genes are TRBV3-1 (or the pseudogene TRBV3-2) and TRBJ2-1, with TRBD2 as a possible D gene (6 bases). V gave up 4 bases and J gave up 8 bases, with 15 bases separating them. Germline V gives CDR1 LGHDT, CDR2 YNNKEL (reference sequence). The CDR3 is made up of 14 amino acids. CDR3 nucleotides: TGTGCCAGCAGCCCCCGGGACTTACGATATGAGCAGTTCTTC. This encodes CASSPRDLRYEQFF.